These 14 T cell receptor beta chains were sequenced from one sample in a study of T cells in Graves' hyperthyroidism and ophthalmopathy (dated 2019 in TCRdb). Library preparation was by multiplex PCR. The instrument given in TCRdb is Illumina HiSeq 2000. The TCR beta CDR3 regions were amplified from RNA transcripts. The TCR CDR3 was subjected to a first round of RT-PCR using the HTBI primer set and the Qiagen OneStep RT-PCR kit. TCRdb trimmed the raw reads at Q25, called clones with MiXCR and kept productive beta chains. Each entry merges the rows of one CDR3 protein and shows their most common DNA and genes. The sample table lists over 500,000 distinct CDR3 sequences, about 16% of them with a count of one. The ten largest clones add up to around 28% of the sample. The sample was blood. Every receptor here comes from a woman in her 30s with Graves' ophthalmopathy.

This clonotype was recorded at least ten times. The chain carries TRBV11-3 and TRBJ2-1; D is unresolved. The CDR3 is made up of 15 amino acids. The ends were cut back, 4 bases at V and 4 bases at J, with 14 bases in the middle. The germline CDR1 and CDR2 sequences are SGHNT and YENEEA. The DNA for the CDR3 is TGTGCCAGCAGCTCATCCGTGGGAAGGTACAATGAGCAGTTCTTC. It translates to CASSSSVGRYNEQFF.

This clonotype showed up just a few times. J is TRBJ2-2 and V is TRBV3-2; the table calls TRBD2, which could not be checked here. TRBV3-2 corresponds to a pseudogene. The CDR3 sequence is 16 residues long. CDR3 DNA: TGTGCCAGCAGCCCCCCTAGCGATAAGTACACCGGGGAGCTGTTTTTT. Translation gives CASSPPSDKYTGELFF.

This clonotype was seen ten or more times. The rearrangement joins TRBV6-2 or TRBV6-3 to TRBJ2-7; either TRBD1 or TRBD2 may fit D (5 bases each). Germline V gene sequence: CDR1 MNHEY, CDR2 SVGEGT. The CDR3 has 13 residues. Trimming shortened V by 6 bases and J by 1 base, and 10 bases separated the two germline ends. Here the CDR3 DNA reads TGTGCCAGCAGCCCGGGACCTTCCTACGAGCAGTACTTC. It yields the protein CASSPGPSYEQYF.

The gene calls are TRBV6-6 and TRBJ2-5; 7 bases align to TRBD1. The germline V gene encodes CDR1 MNHNY and CDR2 SVGAGI (reference sequence). V was clipped by 0 bases and J by 2 bases; unmatched bases: 0. This CDR3 region has 14 residues. The chain's CDR3 is CASSYSTGQETQYF. Here the CDR3 DNA reads TGTGCCAGCAGTTACTCGACAGGGCAAGAGACCCAGTACTTC.

This clonotype was counted only a few times. The J gene is TRBJ1-2, the V gene TRBV27; maybe TRBD1 (6 bases). V was trimmed by 5 bases and J by 4 bases, leaving 11 bases between them. The length of the CDR3 is 13 residues. Per germline, CDR1 MNHEY and CDR2 SMNVEV (reference sequence). In nucleotides, the CDR3 is TGTGCCAGCAGTCCACAGGGTCGCTATGGCTACACCTTC. This translates into CASSPQGRYGYTF.

This clonotype showed up many times. V usage is TRBV7-6 and J usage is TRBJ1-5; 8 bases map to TRBD1. The CDR3 sequence is 15 residues long. J gave up 6 bases and V 5 bases, and 9 bases lay outside the gene matches. Germline V gene data show CDR1 as SGHVS and CDR2 as FNYEAQ. The CDR3 is CASSRDRGLGQPQHF. CDR3 nucleotide sequence: TGTGCCAGCAGCCGAGACAGGGGCTTAGGTCAGCCCCAGCATTTT.

The V call is TRBV19, the J call TRBJ2-7; 7 nucleotides align to TRBD2. Germline values: CDR1 LNHDA, CDR2 SQIVND (reference sequence). Losses at the gene ends were 10 bases for V and 6 bases for J; bases not matched to a gene: 6. The CDR3 contains 11 residues. The CDR3 DNA sequence: TGTGCCACGGGACTATTTGGCGAGCAGTACTTC. Translating it yields CATGLFGEQYF.

This clonotype has a handful of counts. J is TRBJ2-5 and V is TRBV28; 10 bases map to TRBD2. CDR1 and CDR2 from the germline V gene are MDHEN and SYDVKM. Trimming at V came to 5 bases and at J to 0 bases, leaving 9 bases not matched to a gene. The length of the CDR3 is 17 residues. The CDR3 coding sequence is TGTGCCAGCAGTCTCTACCTTACTAGCGGGAACCAAGAGACCCAGTACTTC. It encodes CASSLYLTSGNQETQYF.

This clonotype was recorded many times. The rearrangement links TRBV25-1 to TRBJ2-7; weak D call: TRBD1 (5 bases). Per the germline V gene, CDR1 is MGHDK and CDR2 is SYGVNS. Trimming left V 4 bases short and J 5 bases short, with 24 bases between. CDR3 length: 17 amino acids. CDR3 sequence: CASSVPARTSHSDEQYF. In DNA, the CDR3 is TGTGCCAGCAGTGTACCCGCCCGGACATCGCACTCTGACGAGCAGTACTTC.

This clonotype was detected many times. The V gene is TRBV28, the J gene TRBJ2-7; TRBD1 matches 10 bases. Germline loops: CDR1 MDHEN, CDR2 SYDVKM. V shed 5 bases and J 3 bases; nucleotides not matched to a gene: 13. This CDR3 region has 17 residues. CDR3 in amino acids: CASSTHGTGVVDYEQYF. In nucleotides, the CDR3 is TGTGCCAGCAGTACACATGGGACAGGGGTGGTGGACTACGAGCAGTACTTC.

This clonotype was counted at least ten times. The chain joins TRBV27 to TRBJ2-1; weak D call: TRBD2 (5 bases). Germline assignment: CDR1 MNHEY and CDR2 SMNVEV (reference sequence). V was cut by 6 bases and J by 0 bases, with 15 bases left in between. The CDR3 extends over 16 amino acids. In nucleotides, the CDR3 is TGTGCCAGCAGCTCCCCCAGCGGCAGCTCCTACAATGAGCAGTTCTTC. Protein sequence: CASSSPSGSSYNEQFF.

This clonotype has at least ten counts. The V and J genes are TRBV12-3 or TRBV12-4 and TRBJ1-2; D unclear. The CDR3 runs to 12 residues. V dropped 6 bases and J dropped 8 bases, with 13 bases sitting between them. The CDR3 spells CASSPGLGGYTF. The DNA of the CDR3 is TGTGCCAGCAGCCCCGGGCTCGGAGGCTACACCTTC.

The V and J genes are TRBV6-1 and TRBJ1-5, with TRBD1 matching over 12 bases. The ends lost 6 bases at V and 6 bases at J; junction bases unmatched: 6. Germline lookup yields CDR1 MNHNS and CDR2 SASEGT. CDR3 size: 15 residues. CDR3: CASSSGTGGGQPQHF. CDR3 bases: TGTGCCAGCAGCTCCGGGACAGGGGGCGGTCAGCCCCAGCATTTT.

Many counts were recorded for this clonotype. V and J are TRBV11-1 and TRBJ2-5, with 9 bases lining up with TRBD1. Germline V lookup: CDR1 SGHAT, CDR2 FQDESV (reference sequence). Germline trimming cut 3 bases from V and 5 bases from J; bases unmatched to any gene: 7. CDR3 length equals 15 residues. In DNA, the CDR3 is TGTGCCAGCAGCTTGCGATACGACAGGGGGGAGACCCAGTACTTC. Encoded protein: CASSLRYDRGETQYF.